The 18 T cell receptor beta chains below come from one sample, sequenced in a study of T cells in Graves' hyperthyroidism and ophthalmopathy. Amplification of TCR beta CDR3 regions was performed using RNA transcripts as template. First-round RT-PCR targeting the TCR CDR3 was performed with the HTBI primer set. TCRdb used MiXCR to reprocess the multiplex PCR reads, holding one entry per CDR3 protein. The sample includes roughly 350,000 distinct CDR3 sequences, about 14% seen only once; the top ten take around 20%. The sequenced sample was blood. The receptor set was obtained from a woman aged 25 to 39 with Graves' ophthalmopathy.

Ten or more counts support this clonotype. V is TRBV28 and J is TRBJ1-1; D unresolved. The V end lost 7 bases, the J end lost 4 bases, and 7 bases lay between the germline ends. CDR3 length equals 11 residues. The germline V gene encodes CDR1 MDHEN and CDR2 SYDVKM. The CDR3 region is CASTLATEAFF. CDR3 coding DNA: TGTGCCAGCACCCTAGCCACTGAAGCTTTCTTT.

This clonotype occurred a few times. V is TRBV20-1 and J is TRBJ2-7; 11 bases map to TRBD2. Germline V gene sequence: CDR1 DFQATT, CDR2 SNEGSKA (reference sequence). J lost 3 bases, V lost 3 bases, and 10 bases had no gene match. This CDR3 has 16 amino acids. The CDR3, as DNA: TGCAGTGCTAGGCCCCTGACCGGGACTAGCGGCTACGAGCAGTACTTC. It yields the protein CSARPLTGTSGYEQYF.

The table lists this clonotype with a few counts. This chain links TRBV27 with TRBJ2-3; 7 nucleotides agree with TRBD1. Per the germline V gene, CDR1 is MNHEY and CDR2 is SMNVEV (reference sequence). The V and J ends lost 8 bases and 3 bases, in that order; junction bases with no gene match: 8. The CDR3 extends over 14 amino acids. The CDR3 region is CASALTGETDTQYF. The CDR3 nucleotides are TGTGCCAGCGCGCTCACAGGGGAAACAGATACGCAGTATTTT.

This clonotype was counted a single time. J is TRBJ1-2 and V is TRBV28; tentative D call: TRBD1 (6 bases). The CDR3 extends over 13 amino acids. V lost 6 bases, J lost 2 bases, and 10 bases lay in between. Germline V gene data show CDR1 as MDHEN and CDR2 as SYDVKM. For the CDR3, the DNA is TGTGCCAGCAGCGTGCAGGGGAACTATGGCTACACCTTC. Translation: CASSVQGNYGYTF.

This clonotype was detected many times. The chain uses TRBV7-4 and TRBJ1-5, with TRBD1 as a possible D gene (6 bases). The germline V and J ends were trimmed by 7 bases and 5 bases, with 21 bases remaining between them. The CDR3 totals 16 residues. Germline V gives CDR1 SGHVT, CDR2 SQSDAQ. The CDR3 reads CASNSQGHLIDQPQHF. The CDR3 DNA sequence: TGTGCCAGCAATTCGCAGGGACATTTAATTGATCAGCCCCAGCATTTT. The whole variable domain, filled in from reference TRBV7-4 and TRBJ1-5, reads GAGVSQSPRYKVAKRGRDVALRCDSISGHVTLYWYRQTLGQGSEVLTYSQSDAQRDKSGRPSGRFSAERPERSVSTLKIQRTEQGDSAVYLCASNSQGHLIDQPQHFGDGTRLSIL.

Many counts were recorded for this clonotype. The rearrangement links TRBV15 to TRBJ2-2; weak D call: TRBD2 (6 bases). Trimming stripped 4 bases from V and 0 bases from J, with 18 bases between. The CDR3 totals 18 residues. CDR1 and CDR2 from the germline V gene are LNHNV and YYDKDF (reference sequence). For the CDR3, the DNA is TGTGCCACCAGCACCAGGGAGGCTTCCCCCGCGAACACCGGGGAGCTGTTTTTT. Amino acid sequence: CATSTREASPANTGELFF.

This clonotype occurred many times. The V gene is TRBV14, the J gene TRBJ2-1, with 11 bases matching TRBD2. Trimming removed 1 base from V and 3 bases from J; junction bases left unmatched: 5. Germline loops: CDR1 SGHDN, CDR2 FVKESK. There are 17 residues in the CDR3. CDR3: CASSQVPGLAVYNEQFF. The CDR3 DNA reads as TGTGCCAGCAGCCAAGTCCCGGGACTAGCGGTCTACAATGAGCAGTTCTTC. The full variable domain, with the rest looked up from reference TRBV14 and TRBJ2-1, is EAGVTQFPSHSVIEKGQTVTLRCDPISGHDNLYWYRRVMGKEIKFLLHFVKESKQDESGMPNNRFLAERTGGTYSTLKVQPAELEDSGVYFCASSQVPGLAVYNEQFFGPGTRLTVL.

This clonotype was seen at least ten times. The rearrangement uses TRBV7-2 and TRBJ2-1, with D unresolved. V lost 5 bases and J lost 6, with 2 bases in between. In germline, CDR1 is SGHTA, CDR2 FQGNSA. The CDR3 runs to 10 residues. The chain's CDR3 is CASSINEQFF. CDR3 coding DNA: TGTGCCAGCAGCATCAATGAGCAGTTCTTC.

J is TRBJ2-5 and V is TRBV5-4, with TRBD2 matching over 8 bases. The CDR3 sequence is 15 residues long. CDR1 SGHNT and CDR2 YYREEE come from the germline V gene (reference sequence). The V and J ends lost 7 bases and 4 bases, in that order; junction bases with no gene match: 12. CDR3 region: CASGLVGGVAETQYF. In nucleotides, the CDR3 is TGTGCCAGCGGATTAGTCGGGGGGGTAGCAGAGACCCAGTACTTC. The full variable domain, rest sourced from reference TRBV5-4 and TRBJ2-5, is ETGVTQSPTHLIKTRGQQVTLRCSSQSGHNTVSWYQQALGQGPQFIFQYYREEENGRGNFPPRFSGLQFPNYSSELNVNALELDDSALYLCASGLVGGVAETQYFGPGTRLLVL.

This clonotype was seen at least ten times. V is TRBV28 and J is TRBJ1-2; perhaps TRBD1 as D (5 bases). Trimming cost V 7 bases and J 5 bases, with 14 bases left between them. This CDR3 has 13 amino acids. Germline CDR1 and CDR2: MDHEN and SYDVKM. For the CDR3, the DNA is TGTGCCAGCACTGTAATGGGGCTTTATGGCTACACCTTC. Translating gives CASTVMGLYGYTF.

This clonotype was seen only a few times. The gene calls are TRBV20-1 and TRBJ2-1, with 9 bases lining up with TRBD2. The V segment lost 0 bases and the J segment 8 bases; nucleotides outside the gene matches: 5. The germline V gene has CDR1 DFQATT and CDR2 SNEGSKA (reference sequence). The CDR3 is made up of 14 amino acids. The CDR3 sequence is CSARDRGGVYEQFF. In DNA, the CDR3 is TGCAGTGCTAGAGACCGCGGGGGGGTCTATGAGCAGTTCTTC.

In this sample, this clonotype turned up many times. The V and J genes are TRBV3-1 and TRBJ2-7, with 9 bases aligning to TRBD1. The ends lost 3 bases at V and 4 bases at J; junction bases unmatched: 1. This CDR3 has 13 residues. Germline assignment: CDR1 LGHDT and CDR2 YNNKEL (reference sequence). CDR3 sequence reads: CASSQGTGYEQYF. As DNA, the CDR3 is TGTGCCAGCAGCCAGGGGACAGGGTACGAGCAGTACTTC.

This clonotype was detected many times. The chain is built from TRBV3-1 and TRBJ1-1; TRBD1 is a possible D gene (5 bases). The germline gives CDR1 LGHDT, CDR2 YNNKEL (reference sequence). Trimming took off 7 bases at V and 6 bases at J, with 18 bases between the two ends. The CDR3 extends over 14 amino acids. CDR3 in DNA: TGTGCCAGCACCAGCGAGGGGCTATTCGCTGAAGCTTTCTTT. Protein sequence: CASTSEGLFAEAFF.

Here the CDR3 reads CASRGAGNTYEQYF. CDR3 nucleotide sequence: TGTGCCAGCCGGGGGGCAGGGAATACCTACGAGCAGTACTTC. The V and J genes are TRBV28 and TRBJ2-7, with TRBD2 as a possible D gene (7 bases). Germline V gene data show CDR1 as MDHEN and CDR2 as SYDVKM. The CDR3 is made up of 14 amino acids. Trimming removed 8 bases at V and 2 bases at J, with 16 bases between.

V usage is TRBV6-1 and J usage is TRBJ2-5; no clear D. Germline CDR1 is MNHNS and CDR2 is SASEGT. This CDR3 is 14 amino acids long. V lost 5 bases and J 3 bases, leaving 13 bases between the germline ends. The CDR3 bases are TGTGCCAGCAGTCCAAAGAAGGTCAAAGAGACCCAGTACTTC. It is translated as CASSPKKVKETQYF.

The rearrangement links TRBV20-1 to TRBJ2-5, with D unresolved. Trimming removed 0 bases from V and 5 bases from J, with 10 bases in between. The CDR3 contains 13 residues. Per the germline V gene, CDR1 is DFQATT and CDR2 is SNEGSKA (reference sequence). Here the CDR3 reads CSARDSLEETQYF. In DNA form, the CDR3 reads TGCAGTGCTAGAGATTCCCTAGAGGAGACCCAGTACTTC.

J is TRBJ1-1 and V is TRBV12-3 or TRBV12-4, with D possibly TRBD1 on 5 matching bases. CDR3 size: 16 residues. V lost 0 bases and J lost 1, with 12 bases in between. The chain's CDR3 is CASSLASPGTNTEAFF. In nucleotides, the CDR3 is TGTGCCAGCAGTTTAGCGTCCCCGGGGACGAACACTGAAGCTTTCTTT.

This clonotype was recorded many times. The chain couples TRBV18 to TRBJ2-3; 13 nucleotides align to TRBD2. After removal of 2 bases from V and 3 bases from J, the junction contained 5 bases not matched to a gene. Per the germline V gene, CDR1 is KGHSH and CDR2 is LQKENI. CDR3 length equals 17 residues. DNA for the CDR3: TGTGCCAGCTCACCATTTCGACTAGCGGGGGGAACAGATACGCAGTATTTT. Its protein is CASSPFRLAGGTDTQYF.